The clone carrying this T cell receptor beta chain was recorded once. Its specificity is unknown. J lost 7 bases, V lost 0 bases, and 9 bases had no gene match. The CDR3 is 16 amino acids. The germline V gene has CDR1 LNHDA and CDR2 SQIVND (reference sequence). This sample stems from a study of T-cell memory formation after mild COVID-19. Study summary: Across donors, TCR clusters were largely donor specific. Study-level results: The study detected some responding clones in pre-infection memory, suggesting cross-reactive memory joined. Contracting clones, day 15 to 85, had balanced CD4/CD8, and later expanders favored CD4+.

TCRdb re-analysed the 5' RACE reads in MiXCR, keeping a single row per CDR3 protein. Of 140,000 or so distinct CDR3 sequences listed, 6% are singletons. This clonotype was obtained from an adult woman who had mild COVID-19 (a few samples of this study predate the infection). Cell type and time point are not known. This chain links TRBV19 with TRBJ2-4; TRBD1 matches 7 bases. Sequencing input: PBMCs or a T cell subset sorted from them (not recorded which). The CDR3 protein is CASSIEAAGGRNIQYF. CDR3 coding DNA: TGTGCCAGTAGTATAGAGGCGGCAGGGGGTAGGAACATTCAGTACTTC.